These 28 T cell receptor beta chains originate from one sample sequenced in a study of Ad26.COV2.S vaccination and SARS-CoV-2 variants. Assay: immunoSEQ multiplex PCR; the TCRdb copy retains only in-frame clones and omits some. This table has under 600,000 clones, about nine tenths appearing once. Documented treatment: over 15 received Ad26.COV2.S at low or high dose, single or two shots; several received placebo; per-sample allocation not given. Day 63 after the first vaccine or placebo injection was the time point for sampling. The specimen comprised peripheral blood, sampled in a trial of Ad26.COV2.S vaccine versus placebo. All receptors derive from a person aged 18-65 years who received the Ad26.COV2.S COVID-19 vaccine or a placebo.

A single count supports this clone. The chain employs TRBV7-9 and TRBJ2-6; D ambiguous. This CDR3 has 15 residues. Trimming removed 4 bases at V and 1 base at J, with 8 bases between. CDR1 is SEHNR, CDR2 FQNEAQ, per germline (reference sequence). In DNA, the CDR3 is TGTGCCAGCAGCTCCGTCCAATCTGGGGCCAACGTCCTGACTTTC. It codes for CASSSVQSGANVLTF.

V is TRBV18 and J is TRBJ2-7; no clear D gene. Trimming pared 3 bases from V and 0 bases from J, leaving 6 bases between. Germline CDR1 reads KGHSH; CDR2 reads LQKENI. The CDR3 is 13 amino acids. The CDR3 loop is CASSPTVSYEQYF. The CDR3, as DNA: TGTGCCAGCTCACCTACAGTCTCCTACGAGCAGTACTTC.

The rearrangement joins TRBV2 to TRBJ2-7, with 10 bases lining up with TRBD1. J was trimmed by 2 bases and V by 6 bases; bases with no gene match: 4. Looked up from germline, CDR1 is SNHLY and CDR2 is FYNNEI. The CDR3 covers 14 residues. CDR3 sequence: CASSPGQGPYEQYF. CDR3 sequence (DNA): TGTGCCAGCAGCCCGGGACAGGGGCCCTACGAGCAGTACTTC.

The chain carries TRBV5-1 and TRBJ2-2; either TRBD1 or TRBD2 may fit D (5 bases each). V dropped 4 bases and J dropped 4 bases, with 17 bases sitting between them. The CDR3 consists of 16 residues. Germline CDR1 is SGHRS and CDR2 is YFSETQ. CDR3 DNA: TGCGCCAGCAGCCTAACAACCGGGACGCCCACCGGGGAGCTGTTTTTT. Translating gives CASSLTTGTPTGELFF.

This CDR3 is CASSGTGFISGNTIYF. CDR3 coding DNA: TGTGCCAGCAGTGGGACAGGTTTCATCTCTGGAAACACCATATATTTT. The chain employs TRBV6-1 and TRBJ1-3; TRBD1 agrees at 7 bases. The CDR3 length is 16 residues. V shed 4 bases, J shed 0 bases, and the junction held 6 bases outside the gene matches. CDR1 and CDR2 (germline): MNHNS, SASEGT.

CDR3 coding DNA: TGTGCCACGTCCCGGGACCCCGTCTACGAGCAGTACTTC. Encoded protein: CATSRDPVYEQYF. The chain carries TRBV6-5 and TRBJ2-7; perhaps D is TRBD1 or TRBD2 (5 bases each). The CDR3 is 13 amino acids. Germline CDR1 MNHEY, CDR2 SVGAGI. The V and J ends lost 10 bases and 3 bases respectively, with 16 bases between them.

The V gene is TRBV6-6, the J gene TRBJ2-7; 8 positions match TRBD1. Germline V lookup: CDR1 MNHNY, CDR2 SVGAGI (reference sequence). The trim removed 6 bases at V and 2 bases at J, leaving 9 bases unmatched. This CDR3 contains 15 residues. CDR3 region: CASSYLRDRTYEQYF. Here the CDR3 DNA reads TGTGCCAGCAGCTACCTCCGGGACAGGACCTACGAGCAGTACTTC.

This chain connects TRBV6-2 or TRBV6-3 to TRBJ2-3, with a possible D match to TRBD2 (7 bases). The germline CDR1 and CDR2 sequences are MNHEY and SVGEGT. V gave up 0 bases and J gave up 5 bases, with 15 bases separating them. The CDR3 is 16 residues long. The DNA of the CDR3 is TGTGCCAGCAGTTACTCTTGGGGGGGCCGTGTAGATACGCAGTATTTT. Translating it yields CASSYSWGGRVDTQYF.

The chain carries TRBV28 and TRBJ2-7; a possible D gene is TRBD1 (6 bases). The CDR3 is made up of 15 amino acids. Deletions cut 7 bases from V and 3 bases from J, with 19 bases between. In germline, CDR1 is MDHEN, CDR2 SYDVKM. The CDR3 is CASNIQGGSGYEQYF. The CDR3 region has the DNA TGTGCCAGCAACATACAGGGTGGATCAGGCTACGAGCAGTACTTC.

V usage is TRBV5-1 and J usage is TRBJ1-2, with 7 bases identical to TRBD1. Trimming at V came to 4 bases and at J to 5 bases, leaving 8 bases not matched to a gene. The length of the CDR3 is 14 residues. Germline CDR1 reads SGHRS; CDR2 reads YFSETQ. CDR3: CASSSNRGAYGYTF. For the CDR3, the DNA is TGCGCCAGCAGCAGTAACAGGGGAGCTTATGGCTACACCTTC.

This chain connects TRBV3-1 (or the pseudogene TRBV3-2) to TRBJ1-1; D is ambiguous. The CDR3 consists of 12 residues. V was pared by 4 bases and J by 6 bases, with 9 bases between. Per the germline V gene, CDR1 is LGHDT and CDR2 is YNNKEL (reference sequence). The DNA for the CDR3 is TGTGCCAGCAGCCCCAGTGCCGCTGAAGCTTTCTTT. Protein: CASSPSAAEAFF.

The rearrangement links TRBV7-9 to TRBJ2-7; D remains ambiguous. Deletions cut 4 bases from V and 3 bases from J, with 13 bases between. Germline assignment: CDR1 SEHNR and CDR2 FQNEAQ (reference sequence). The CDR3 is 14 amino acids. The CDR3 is CASSSSGSFYEQYF. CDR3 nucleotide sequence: TGTGCCAGCAGCTCTTCGGGCTCCTTCTACGAGCAGTACTTC.

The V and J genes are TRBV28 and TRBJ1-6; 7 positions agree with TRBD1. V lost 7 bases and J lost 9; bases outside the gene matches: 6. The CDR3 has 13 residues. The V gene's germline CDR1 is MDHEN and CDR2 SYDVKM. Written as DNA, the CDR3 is TGTGCCAGCACTGACAGGGTGGTTTCACCCCTCCACTTT. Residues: CASTDRVVSPLHF.

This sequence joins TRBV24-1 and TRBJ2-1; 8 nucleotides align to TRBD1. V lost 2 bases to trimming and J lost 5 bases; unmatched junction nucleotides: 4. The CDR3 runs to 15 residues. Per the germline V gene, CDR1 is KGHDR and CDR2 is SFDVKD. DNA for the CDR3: TGTGCCACCAGTGATTACAGGGGGGTCGACAATGAGCAGTTCTTC. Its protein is CATSDYRGVDNEQFF.

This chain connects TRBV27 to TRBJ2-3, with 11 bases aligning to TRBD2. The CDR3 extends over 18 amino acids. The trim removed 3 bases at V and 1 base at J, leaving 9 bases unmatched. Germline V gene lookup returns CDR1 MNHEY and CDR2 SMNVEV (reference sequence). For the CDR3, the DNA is TGTGCCAGCAGTTTTAGTAGACTAGCGGGACAGGGCACAGATACGCAGTATTTT. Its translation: CASSFSRLAGQGTDTQYF.

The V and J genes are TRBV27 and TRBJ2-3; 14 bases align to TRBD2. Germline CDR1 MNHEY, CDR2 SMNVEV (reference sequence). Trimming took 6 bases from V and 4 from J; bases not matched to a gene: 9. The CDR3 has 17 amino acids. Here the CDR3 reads CASRTPGTSGSADTQYF. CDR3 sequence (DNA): TGTGCCAGCAGAACCCCCGGGACTAGCGGGAGTGCAGATACGCAGTATTTT.

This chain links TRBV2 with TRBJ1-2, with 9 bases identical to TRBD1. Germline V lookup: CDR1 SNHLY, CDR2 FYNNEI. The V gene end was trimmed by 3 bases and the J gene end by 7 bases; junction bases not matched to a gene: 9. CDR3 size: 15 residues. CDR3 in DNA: TGTGCCAGCAGTGACTGGGGACAGGGCGCGTCTGGCTACACCTTC. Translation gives CASSDWGQGASGYTF.

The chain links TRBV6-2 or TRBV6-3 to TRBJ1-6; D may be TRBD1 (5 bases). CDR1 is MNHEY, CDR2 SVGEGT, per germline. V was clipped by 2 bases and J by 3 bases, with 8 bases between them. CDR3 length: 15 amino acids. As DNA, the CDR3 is TGTGCCAGCAGTTACCTGGGGGGCTATAATTCACCCCTCCACTTT. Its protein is CASSYLGGYNSPLHF.

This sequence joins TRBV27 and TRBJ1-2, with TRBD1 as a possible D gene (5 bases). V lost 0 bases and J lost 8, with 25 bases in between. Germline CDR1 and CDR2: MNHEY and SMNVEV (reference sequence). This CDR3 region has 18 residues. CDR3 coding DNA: TGTGCCAGCAGTTTATCCCACGGGTTAGGGGCGACCTGGGAGGGCTACACCTTC. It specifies CASSLSHGLGATWEGYTF.

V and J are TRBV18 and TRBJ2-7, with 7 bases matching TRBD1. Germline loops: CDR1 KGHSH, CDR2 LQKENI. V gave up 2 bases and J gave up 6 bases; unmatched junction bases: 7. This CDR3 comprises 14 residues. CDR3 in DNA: TGTGCCAGCTCACCATATGACAGGGTAGGCGAGCAGTACTTC. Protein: CASSPYDRVGEQYF.

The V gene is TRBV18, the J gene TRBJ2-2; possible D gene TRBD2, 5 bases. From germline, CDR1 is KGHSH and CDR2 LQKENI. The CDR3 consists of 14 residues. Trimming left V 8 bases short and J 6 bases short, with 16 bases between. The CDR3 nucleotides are TGTGCCAGCGCCCCCGGGCTGGAGGCCGGGGAGCTGTTTTTT. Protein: CASAPGLEAGELFF.

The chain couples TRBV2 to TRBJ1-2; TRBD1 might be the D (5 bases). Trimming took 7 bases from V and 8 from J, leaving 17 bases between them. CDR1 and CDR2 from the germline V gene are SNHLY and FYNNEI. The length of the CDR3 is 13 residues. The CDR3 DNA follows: TGTGCCAGCACCCCGGGGGGTGATTCAGGCTACACCTTC. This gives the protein CASTPGGDSGYTF.

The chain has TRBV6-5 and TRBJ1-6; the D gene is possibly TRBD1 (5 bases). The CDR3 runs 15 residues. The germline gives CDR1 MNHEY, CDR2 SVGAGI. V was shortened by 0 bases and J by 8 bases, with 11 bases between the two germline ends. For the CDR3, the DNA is TGTGCCAGCAGTTACTCGAACAGAGGGGATTCACCCCTCCACTTT. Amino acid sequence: CASSYSNRGDSPLHF.

Written as DNA, the CDR3 is TGCGCCAGCAGCACCGGGACAGAGAATCAGCCCCAGCATTTT. Amino acid sequence: CASSTGTENQPQHF. This chain joins TRBV5-1 and TRBJ1-5; 7 bases agree with TRBD1. The length of the CDR3 is 14 residues. The germline V gene has CDR1 SGHRS and CDR2 YFSETQ. V was pared by 4 bases and J by 4 bases, with 5 bases of the junction left unmatched.

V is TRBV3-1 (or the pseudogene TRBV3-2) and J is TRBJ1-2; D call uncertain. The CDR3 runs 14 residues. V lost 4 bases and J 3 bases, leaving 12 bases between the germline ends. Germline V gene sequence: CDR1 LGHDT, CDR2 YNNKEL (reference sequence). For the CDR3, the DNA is TGTGCCAGCAGCCCCCAAACGGACTACTATGGCTACACCTTC. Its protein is CASSPQTDYYGYTF.

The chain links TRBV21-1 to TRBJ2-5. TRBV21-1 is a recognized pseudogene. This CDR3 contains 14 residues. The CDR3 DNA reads TGTGCCAGCTATGCCGGGGTCGGGGCCCAGACCCAGTACTTC. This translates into CASYAGVGAQTQYF.

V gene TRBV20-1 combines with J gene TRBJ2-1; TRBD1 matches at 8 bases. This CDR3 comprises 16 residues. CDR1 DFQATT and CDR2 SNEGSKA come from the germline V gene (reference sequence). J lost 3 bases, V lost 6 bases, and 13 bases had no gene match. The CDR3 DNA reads TGCAGTGCGAGTCGATTCCGGGACAGGAGCTACAATGAGCAGTTCTTC. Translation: CSASRFRDRSYNEQFF.

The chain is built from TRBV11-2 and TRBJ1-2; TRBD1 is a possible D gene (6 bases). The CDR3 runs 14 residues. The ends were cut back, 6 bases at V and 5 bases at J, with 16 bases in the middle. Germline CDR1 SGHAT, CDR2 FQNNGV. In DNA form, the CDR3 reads TGTGCCAGCAGTCCAACGACAGGAGTTTATGGCTACACCTTC. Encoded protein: CASSPTTGVYGYTF.